These T cell receptor beta chains were read from a single sample in a study of blood T cells in healthy people across ages. TCRdb re-called the 5' RACE reads with MiXCR, one entry per CDR3 protein. The sample records 1.5 million to 2 million distinct CDR3 sequences, roughly two fifths being singletons. The sequencing sample was made of blood. These receptors all come from a human donor in good health. The CDR3 runs from the conserved cysteine through the conserved F or W. A D gene is named only where the DNA matches it firmly. Some rows mark clone size as missing; the rest say once, few, many or name a class of expanded clone.

abundance	d_gene	v_gene	j_gene	CDR3aa	CDR3nt
many	TRBD1	TRBV10-3	TRBJ2-5	CAIRGTGQETQYF	TGTGCCATCAGAGGGACAGGCCAAGAGACCCAGTACTTC
many	TRBD1	TRBV29-1	TRBJ1-2	CSVETGGYTYGYTF	TGCAGCGTTGAGACAGGGGGCTATACCTATGGCTACACCTTC
-	-	TRBV4-1	TRBJ2-1	CASSQPGRGTYNEQFF	TGCGCCAGCAGCCAACCAGGGCGAGGAACATACAATGAGCAGTTCTTC
-	TRBD1	TRBV7-2	TRBJ2-1	CASSLRLTGDHEQFF	TGTGCCAGCAGCTTGAGACTCACAGGGGACCATGAGCAGTTCTTC
-	TRBD1	TRBV6-1	TRBJ2-1	CASSVSSGQGYYNEQFF	TGTGCCAGCAGCGTCTCCTCCGGACAGGGATACTACAATGAGCAGTTCTTT
few	-	TRBV2	TRBJ1-2	CASRSTGTGGYTF	TGTGCCAGCAGATCAACAGGGACCGGGGGCTACACCTTC
-	TRBD2	TRBV5-5	TRBJ2-1	CASSPEGLADYNEQFF	TGTGCCAGCAGCCCCGAAGGACTAGCGGATTACAATGAGCAGTTCTTC
many	TRBD1	TRBV29-1	TRBJ2-7	CSALGQGRLSYEQYF	TGCAGCGCCCTAGGACAGGGAAGACTCTCCTACGAGCAGTACTTC
-	-	TRBV6-2/TRBV6-3	TRBJ1-5	CASRKKMLSNQPQHF	TGTGCCAGCAGAAAGAAGATGCTAAGCAATCAGCCCCAGCATTTT
-	-	TRBV4-2	TRBJ2-7	CASSHPIGAGAPYEQYF	TGTGCCAGCAGCCACCCCATCGGCGCAGGGGCTCCATACGAGCAGTACTTC
few	TRBD1	TRBV7-2	TRBJ2-3	CASSLGDRGLAQYF	TGTGCCAGCAGCTTAGGAGACAGGGGTCTCGCGCAGTATTTT
-	-	TRBV5-1	TRBJ1-2	CASSPRALGYGYTF	TGCGCCAGCAGTCCCCGGGCCCTGGGCTATGGCTACACCTTC
-	-	TRBV12-3/TRBV12-4	TRBJ1-2	CASTSGSNYGYTF	TGTGCCAGCACCTCGGGCAGTAACTATGGCTACACCTTC
few	-	TRBV7-3	TRBJ1-1	CASSLRGVDATEAFF	TGTGCCAGCAGCTTAAGAGGGGTGGATGCTACTGAAGCTTTCTTT
few	-	TRBV7-9	TRBJ2-6	CASSSPGRGRANVLTF	TGTGCCAGCAGCTCCCCAGGCCGTGGTAGGGCCAACGTCCTGACTTTC
-	-	TRBV7-2	TRBJ1-4	CASSLQTEGTDEKLFF	TGTGCCAGCAGCTTACAGACAGAGGGAACGGATGAAAAACTGTTTTTT
few	-	TRBV11-2	TRBJ2-5	CASSSTGFRPLVTQYF	TGTGCCAGCAGCTCAACAGGATTTCGGCCATTAGTGACCCAGTACTTC
-	-	TRBV12-3/TRBV12-4	TRBJ2-1	CASSSSVGLYNEQFF	TGTGCCAGCAGTTCGAGCGTGGGACTGTACAATGAGCAGTTCTTC
few	-	TRBV12-3/TRBV12-4	TRBJ2-1	CASSLLSGSIVQFF	TGTGCCAGCAGTTTACTATCAGGCTCAATTGTGCAGTTCTTC
-	TRBD2	TRBV10-3	TRBJ2-3	CAISETSGVGDTQYF	TGTGCCATCAGTGAGACTAGCGGGGTCGGAGATACGCAGTATTTT
-	TRBD2	TRBV5-8	TRBJ2-4	CASSGGFGGANRNIQYF	TGTGCCAGCAGCGGCGGGTTCGGGGGGGCGAACCGAAACATTCAGTACTTC
once	TRBD2	TRBV10-3	TRBJ2-2	CAIGLAGGPRAGELFF	TGTGCCATCGGACTAGCGGGGGGGCCGAGGGCCGGGGAGCTGTTTTTT
once	-	TRBV15	TRBJ2-7	CATSRDSPGQGIHEQYF	TGTGCCACCAGCAGAGATAGCCCGGGACAAGGGATCCACGAGCAGTACTTC
many	-	TRBV28	TRBJ1-1	CASSPDSLNTEAFF	TGTGCCAGCAGTCCTGACAGTTTGAACACTGAAGCTTTCTTT
few	TRBD1	TRBV4-1	TRBJ2-5	CASSQYLGQGRETQYF	TGCGCCAGCAGCCAATACCTGGGACAGGGGAGGGAGACCCAGTACTTC
many	-	TRBV3-1	TRBJ2-1	CASSQDTSSYNEQFF	TGCGCCAGCAGCCAAGATACAAGCTCCTACAATGAGCAGTTCTTC
once	-	TRBV29-1	TRBJ1-5	CSVDLGFNQPQHF	TGCAGCGTTGATCTGGGATTCAATCAGCCCCAGCATTTT
-	-	TRBV7-9	TRBJ1-2	CASSFLEGYTF	TGTGCCAGCAGCTTCCTTGAGGGCTACACCTTC
-	-	TRBV12-3/TRBV12-4	TRBJ1-2	CASTLGTARSYGYTF	TGTGCCAGCACCTTGGGGACCGCGCGAAGCTATGGCTACACCTTC
-	-	TRBV10-3	TRBJ2-7	CAISSLGGAGNNEQYF	TGTGCCATCAGTAGCTTGGGGGGCGCGGGCAACAATGAGCAGTACTTC
-	-	TRBV20-1	TRBJ1-2	CSVAWGVGYGYTF	TGCAGCGTTGCCTGGGGAGTTGGGTATGGCTACACCTTC
-	-	TRBV10-3	TRBJ2-1	CAIAANNEQFF	TGTGCCATCGCTGCCAACAATGAGCAGTTCTTC
few	-	TRBV2	TRBJ2-1	CASEGTGSYNEQFF	TGTGCCAGCGAAGGGACGGGGTCCTACAATGAGCAGTTCTTC
few	-	TRBV20-1	TRBJ2-5	CSASTGYHQETQYF	TGCAGTGCTAGTACCGGGTACCACCAAGAGACCCAGTACTTC
few	-	TRBV20-1	TRBJ2-1	CSARHDEQFF	TGCAGTGCTAGACATGATGAGCAGTTCTTC
-	TRBD1	TRBV10-3	TRBJ2-7	CAITEGQGDNYEQYF	TGTGCCATCACCGAGGGACAGGGGGATAACTACGAGCAGTACTTC
-	TRBD2	TRBV11-3	TRBJ2-3	CASSRGTSGGDDTQYF	TGTGCCAGCAGCCGGGGGACTAGCGGGGGGGATGATACGCAGTATTTT
-	-	TRBV30	TRBJ1-6	CAWRQLNLAAWRSRSYNSPLHF	TGTGCCTGGAGGCAGTTAAATTTGGCCGCCTGGAGATCGAGGTCCTATAATTCACCCCTCCACTTT
-	-	TRBV7-8	TRBJ1-1	CASSAPGHPNTEAFF	TGTGCCAGCAGCGCCCCGGGACACCCGAACACTGAAGCTTTCTTT
-	-	TRBV7-3	TRBJ2-4	CTSSLTAGFGKNIQYF	TGTACCAGCAGCTTAACAGCGGGCTTCGGCAAAAACATTCAGTACTTC